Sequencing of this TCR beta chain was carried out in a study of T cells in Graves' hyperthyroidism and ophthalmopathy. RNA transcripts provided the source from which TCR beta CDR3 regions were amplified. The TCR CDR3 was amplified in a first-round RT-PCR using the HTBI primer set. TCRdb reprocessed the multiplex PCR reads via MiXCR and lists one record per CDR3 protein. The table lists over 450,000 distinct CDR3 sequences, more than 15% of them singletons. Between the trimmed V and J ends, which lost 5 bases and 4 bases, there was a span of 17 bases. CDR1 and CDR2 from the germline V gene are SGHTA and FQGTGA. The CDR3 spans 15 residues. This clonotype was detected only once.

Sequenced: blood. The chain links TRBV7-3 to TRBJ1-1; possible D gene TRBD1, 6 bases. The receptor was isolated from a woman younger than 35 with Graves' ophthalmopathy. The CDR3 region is CASSLGGGRATEAFF. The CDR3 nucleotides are TGTGCCAGCAGCCTAGGGGGGGGCAGGGCCACTGAAGCTTTCTTT.